The clone carrying this TCR beta chain appeared a single time. This sample is drawn from a study of blood T cell repertoires in COVID-19. For the study at large: COVID-19 samples from acute and convalescent phases originated in the United States, Italy and Spain. Sources were T cells, B-cell-depleted T cells, or PBMCs; the material itself was cDNA or gDNA.

Source study methods: Amplifying reference gene primers gave estimates of nucleated cell counts. The protocol was immunoSEQ multiplex PCR, while the TCRdb copy is restricted to in-frame clones and leaves out a portion. The V and J calls and clone size were taken over from that table, and D and trimming were inferred from the DNA. Among fewer than 80,000 clones, more than 90% were seen once, and the ten largest hold approximately 6.2%. The source of this sequence is a human donor in a cohort sampled during active COVID-19. What was sequenced was peripheral blood.

In DNA form, the CDR3 reads TGCGCCAGCAGCCAAGAAGGGAGGGGACTAGCGGGAGCCCTACATGAGCAGTTCTTC. This sequence encodes CASSQEGRGLAGALHEQFF. The V call is TRBV4-1, the J call TRBJ2-1, with TRBD2 identical over 14 bases. Germline loops: CDR1 MGHRA, CDR2 YSYEKL. The V and J ends lost 0 bases and 8 bases, in that order; junction bases with no gene match: 12. This CDR3 has 19 amino acids.